This T cell receptor (beta chain) was observed in a study of T cell responses to AZD1222 COVID-19 vaccine. Study results and limitations: An increase in Spike-specific TCR breadth and depth was observed after two AZD1222 doses.

Points on this clone: The antigen is not known.

The CDR3 length is 15 residues. Germline CDR1 SEHNR, CDR2 FQNEAQ (reference sequence). The V gene end was trimmed by 7 bases and the J gene end by 2 bases; junction bases not matched to a gene: 7. Only in-frame clones appear in the TCRdb table, and some are missing; sequencing was by immunoSEQ multiplex PCR. Of 130,000 or so clones listed, approximately 92% are singletons. The chain is built from TRBV7-9 and TRBJ2-3; 9 bases match TRBD2. This TCR derives from an adult who received the AZD1222 COVID-19 vaccine. Source: peripheral blood, taken 28 days after the second AZD1222 dose. The CDR3 region has the DNA TGTGCCAGCACCGATTCTAGCGGGGCCACAGATACGCAGTATTTT. Encoded protein: CASTDSSGATDTQYF.